These 26 T cell receptor beta chains share one sample of origin, sequenced in a study of blood T cell repertoires in COVID-19 (dated by TCRdb to about 2020). Library method: the immunoSEQ multiplex PCR assay. In its TCRdb copy, this immuneACCESS table keeps in-frame sequences only and misses some clones. Where compared with another copy, unresolved V genes explain less than half of these, and the others have no known cause. In all, the sample holds 140,000 to 150,000 clones, and 80% to 90% of those were seen once. The ten largest account for roughly 8% of the sample. The sequencing sample was made of peripheral blood. These receptors were taken from a woman aged 55-69 years with COVID-19, enrolled during active disease.

The genes are TRBV6-5 and TRBJ2-3, with TRBD2 matching 10 bases. Per germline, CDR1 MNHEY and CDR2 SVGAGI. J lost 8 bases, V lost 6 bases, and 8 bases had no gene match. This CDR3 spans 14 amino acids. CDR3 residues: CASSLAGALGTQYF. CDR3 DNA sequence: TGTGCCAGCAGCCTAGCGGGGGCCCTTGGTACGCAGTATTTT.

This chain joins TRBV7-9 and TRBJ1-2, with 9 bases aligning to TRBD1. The CDR3 runs to 15 residues. V shed 5 bases, J shed 5 bases, and the junction held 9 bases outside the gene matches. Per the germline V gene, CDR1 is SEHNR and CDR2 is FQNEAQ (reference sequence). In nucleotides, the CDR3 is TGTGCCAGCAGCCTGGGACAGGGCGGCAATTATGGCTACACCTTC. It yields the protein CASSLGQGGNYGYTF.

This chain uses TRBV13 with TRBJ2-3; 10 bases line up with TRBD1. This CDR3 is 13 amino acids long. V dropped 8 bases and J dropped 6; count of bases not matched to a gene: 5. Germline-derived CDR1 and CDR2 are PRHDT and FYEKMQ (reference sequence). The CDR3 region is CASSGTGDDTQYF. The CDR3 coding sequence is TGTGCCAGCTCCGGGACAGGGGACGATACGCAGTATTTT.

The V and J genes are TRBV5-1 and TRBJ1-4, with no clear D. CDR3 length: 17 amino acids. From germline, CDR1 is SGHRS and CDR2 YFSETQ. The V gene lost 1 base and the J gene lost 0 bases, with 13 bases spanning the gap. The CDR3 protein is CASSLRPPEATNEKLFF. In DNA form, the CDR3 reads TGCGCCAGCAGCTTGCGTCCACCGGAGGCAACTAATGAAAAACTGTTTTTT.

The genes are TRBV5-6 and TRBJ2-7; 8 bases are a match to TRBD2. The germline gives CDR1 SGHDT, CDR2 YYEEEE. CDR3 length: 14 residues. The ends lost 4 bases at V and 3 bases at J; junction bases unmatched: 6. CDR3 region: CASSPGLGSYEQYF. The CDR3 nucleotides read TGTGCCAGCAGCCCGGGACTAGGAAGCTACGAGCAGTACTTC.

The chain recombines TRBV4-2 with TRBJ2-1; 9 bases map to TRBD2. J lost 9 bases, V lost 0 bases, and 6 bases had no gene match. This CDR3 is 15 amino acids long. Germline V gives CDR1 LGHNA, CDR2 YNFKEQ. This CDR3 reads CASSQEAGGQFEQFF. The CDR3 DNA reads as TGTGCCAGCAGCCAAGAGGCGGGGGGGCAGTTTGAGCAGTTCTTC.

This sequence joins TRBV25-1 and TRBJ1-2; 8 bases align to TRBD1. V lost 6 bases to trimming and J lost 4 bases; unmatched junction nucleotides: 4. CDR3 length: 13 residues. Germline V gene lookup returns CDR1 MGHDK and CDR2 SYGVNS. In nucleotides, the CDR3 is TGTGCCAGCAGCCGGACAGGGTTCTATGGCTACACCTTC. Protein: CASSRTGFYGYTF.

This clone was recorded once. This chain uses TRBV4-3 with TRBJ1-2; D might be TRBD1 (6 bases). The CDR3 extends over 16 amino acids. V was pared by 0 bases and J by 2 bases, with 13 bases between. Germline CDR1 LGHNA, CDR2 YSLEER. In DNA, the CDR3 is TGCGCCAGCAGCCAAGAAGCCGAGACAGGAAACTATGGCTACACCTTC. It yields the protein CASSQEAETGNYGYTF.

The chain has TRBV19 and TRBJ2-5; D is perhaps TRBD1 (6 bases). The CDR3 covers 15 residues. Between the trimmed V and J ends, which lost 7 bases and 4 bases, there was a span of 19 bases. Germline V gene data show CDR1 as LNHDA and CDR2 as SQIVND (reference sequence). The CDR3 region is CASTTGPLGGETQYF. For the CDR3, the DNA is TGTGCCAGTACCACCGGTCCCCTAGGGGGAGAGACCCAGTACTTC.

Written as DNA, the CDR3 is TGCGCCAGCAGCCAAGAAAGGGTACAGGGGACCTCAACTAATGAAAAACTGTTTTTT. Encoded protein: CASSQERVQGTSTNEKLFF. The gene calls are TRBV4-3 and TRBJ1-4; TRBD1 matches 7 bases. The germline V gene has CDR1 LGHNA and CDR2 YSLEER. This CDR3 is built from 19 residues. J gave up 0 bases and V 0 bases, and 10 bases lay outside the gene matches.

The chain couples TRBV19 to TRBJ2-5, with 10 bases that match TRBD1. CDR3 length: 14 residues. Trimming took 5 bases from V and 6 from J; bases not matched to a gene: 6. CDR1 and CDR2 (germline): LNHDA, SQIVND (reference sequence). CDR3 loop: CASSDRTGGQTQYF. In DNA form, the CDR3 reads TGTGCCAGTAGTGACCGGACAGGGGGGCAGACCCAGTACTTC.

The CDR3 is CASSGLAGSTDTQYF. CDR3 sequence (DNA): TGCGCCAGCAGCGGGCTAGCGGGGAGCACAGATACGCAGTATTTT. V is TRBV5-1 and J is TRBJ2-3; 9 positions agree with TRBD2. V lost 4 bases to trimming and J lost 0 bases; unmatched junction nucleotides: 3. Germline V CDR1 and CDR2: SGHRS, YFSETQ. The CDR3 extends over 15 amino acids.

This rearrangement joins TRBV30 to TRBJ2-3, with 8 nucleotides matching TRBD2. Germline V gives CDR1 GTSNPN, CDR2 SVGIG (reference sequence). V lost 8 bases and J lost 4; bases outside the gene matches: 14. The CDR3 is made up of 15 amino acids. CDR3 nucleotide sequence: TGTGCCGCGGGTTCGTGGCCGGGGGGGCCAGATACGCAGTATTTT. Its translation: CAAGSWPGGPDTQYF.

The chain employs TRBV7-2 and TRBJ2-2; D gene ambiguous. V lost 11 bases, J lost 6 bases, and 19 bases lay in between. Germline CDR1 is SGHTA and CDR2 is FQGNSA. The CDR3 covers 14 residues. CDR3 loop: CARESPTSAGELFF. DNA for the CDR3: TGTGCCCGAGAGAGCCCCACTTCGGCCGGGGAGCTGTTTTTT.

This rearrangement joins TRBV7-2 to TRBJ2-3; the match to TRBD2 covers 9 bases. The J segment lost 6 bases and the V segment lost 2 bases, leaving 3 bases of the junction unmatched. The CDR3 runs 14 residues. CDR1 is SGHTA and CDR2 is FQGNSA in the germline V gene. CDR3 bases: TGTGCCAGCAGCTTACTAGCGGGGTTGGATACGCAGTATTTT. Its protein product is CASSLLAGLDTQYF.

CDR3 sequence reads: CASSEGNRFQEYF. DNA for the CDR3: TGTGCCAGCAGTGAAGGAAACAGGTTTCAGGAGTATTTT. The rearrangement links TRBV2 to TRBJ2-3; D might be TRBD1 (5 bases). This CDR3 region has 13 residues. Germline values: CDR1 SNHLY, CDR2 FYNNEI. Trimming cost V 1 base and J 13 bases, with 15 bases left between them. The whole variable domain, filled in from reference TRBV2 and TRBJ2-3, reads EPEVTQTPSHQVTQMGQEVILRCVPISNHLYFYWYRQILGQKVEFLVSFYNNEISEKSEIFDDQFSVERPDGSNFTLKIRSTKLEDSAMYFCASSEGNRFQEYFGPGTRLTVL.

The chain employs TRBV5-1 and TRBJ2-7; 9 nucleotides line up with TRBD1. The V gene's germline CDR1 is SGHRS and CDR2 YFSETQ. The CDR3 loop spans 14 amino acids. Trimming removed 4 bases from V and 4 bases from J; junction bases left unmatched: 6. CDR3 DNA: TGCGCCAGCAGCCGAGGACAGGGGACATACGAGCAGTACTTC. Its translation: CASSRGQGTYEQYF.

This rearrangement joins TRBV7-2 to TRBJ2-7; TRBD2 is a possible D gene (7 bases). CDR1 is SGHTA and CDR2 is FQGNSA in the germline V gene. The CDR3 sequence is 14 residues long. The germline V and J ends were trimmed by 1 base and 7 bases, with 14 bases remaining between them. The CDR3 region is CASSLVGGGREQYF. In DNA, the CDR3 is TGTGCCAGCAGCTTAGTCGGCGGGGGCAGGGAGCAGTACTTC.

V and J are TRBV18 and TRBJ2-7, with D perhaps TRBD1 (6 bases). V was shortened by 4 bases and J by 3 bases, with 10 bases between the two germline ends. Germline V lookup: CDR1 KGHSH, CDR2 LQKENI. This CDR3 comprises 13 residues. The CDR3 sequence is CASSLNRDYEQYF. DNA for the CDR3: TGTGCCAGCTCACTCAACAGGGACTACGAGCAGTACTTC.

In this sample, this clone turned up once. This chain uses TRBV9 with TRBJ1-2, with D possibly being TRBD1 (6 bases). Germline-derived CDR1 and CDR2 are SGDLS and YYNGEE. Trimming took 4 bases from V and 3 from J, leaving 13 bases between them. The length of the CDR3 is 14 residues. CDR3 in DNA: TGTGCCAGCAGCTCACGGACAGTTCACTATGGCTACACCTTC. This encodes CASSSRTVHYGYTF.

This CDR3 is CASSSDRSETQYF. CDR3 bases: TGTGCCAGCAGCTCTGACAGGTCCGAGACCCAGTACTTC. The chain has TRBV7-2 and TRBJ2-5; a possible D gene is TRBD1 (6 bases). Germline lookup yields CDR1 SGHTA and CDR2 FQGNSA. The V end was cut by 4 bases, the J end by 5 bases, with 11 bases between. This CDR3 contains 13 residues.

The CDR3: CASSQGGLAYF. In DNA, the CDR3 is TGCGCCAGCAGCCAGGGGGGACTAGCGTACTTC. The gene calls are TRBV4-1 and TRBJ2-7; 9 positions match TRBD2. The CDR3 sequence is 11 residues long. The trim removed 3 bases at V and 12 bases at J, leaving 3 bases unmatched. Per germline, CDR1 MGHRA and CDR2 YSYEKL.

The chain joins TRBV25-1 to TRBJ2-5; D may be TRBD1 (6 bases). The CDR3 is 14 residues long. The germline V and J ends were trimmed by 6 bases and 5 bases, with 16 bases remaining between them. The germline gives CDR1 MGHDK, CDR2 SYGVNS. This CDR3 reads CASSPGHQGETQYF. The CDR3 DNA reads as TGTGCCAGCAGCCCGGGACACCAAGGGGAGACCCAGTACTTC.

The genes are TRBV11-2 and TRBJ1-1; TRBD1 is a possible D gene (5 bases). The V end was cut by 4 bases, the J end by 5 bases, with 14 bases between. Germline lookup yields CDR1 SGHAT and CDR2 FQNNGV. This CDR3 has 14 residues. DNA of the CDR3: TGTGCCAGCAGCTCCCACCGACAGTTTACTGAAGCTTTCTTT. It codes for CASSSHRQFTEAFF.

CDR3: CASSTRTGPNSYEQYF. Written as DNA, the CDR3 is TGTGCCAGCAGTACTCGGACAGGGCCTAACTCCTACGAGCAGTACTTC. The gene calls are TRBV28 and TRBJ2-7; TRBD1 agrees at 8 bases. CDR1 is MDHEN and CDR2 is SYDVKM in the germline V gene. V lost 5 bases to trimming and J lost 0 bases; unmatched junction nucleotides: 9. The length of the CDR3 is 16 residues.

J is TRBJ2-2 and V is TRBV29-1; no clear D gene. The ends were cut back, 5 bases at V and 0 bases at J, with 10 bases in the middle. This CDR3 comprises 14 residues. Germline V gives CDR1 SQVTM, CDR2 ANQGSEA. The CDR3 bases are TGCAGCGTTCTTAGAGACTCGAACACCGGGGAGCTGTTTTTT. The encoded protein is CSVLRDSNTGELFF.